Detailed here is one T cell receptor (beta chain). No antigen is known for it. V lost 4 bases to trimming and J lost 10 bases; unmatched junction nucleotides: 10. Germline-derived CDR1 and CDR2 are SGDLS and YYNGEE. CDR3 length: 14 residues. These data belong to a study of lymphopenia after photon versus proton radiotherapy. Study-wide results and limits: Larger post-nadir TCR diversity loss correlated inversely with survival in deceased patients. Better survival with proton therapy was suggested as possible, not demonstrated.

The assay was immunoSEQ multiplex PCR, and TCRdb's table has in-frame clones only and misses some. The sample carries about 16,000 clones, over 75% recorded once. J is TRBJ2-1 and V is TRBV9; 8 positions match TRBD1. The source is a man aged 65-85 years with pancreatic cancer. This specimen consisted of peripheral blood, obtained from a patient treated with proton-based radiotherapy. The CDR3 spells CASSTMTGADEQFF. The CDR3 bases are TGTGCCAGCAGCACTATGACAGGGGCGGACGAGCAGTTCTTC.